This TCR beta chain was sequenced during a study of shared clonotypes between healthy human individuals. Study in general: Every donor yielded three CD4 naive, three CD4 memory, two CD8 naive and one CD8 memory plate.

TCRdb's copy holds only in-frame clones and misses some; the assay was immunoSEQ multiplex PCR. The table lists just over 2,000,000 clones, roughly 94% of them singletons, with more than 0.95% in the top ten. This CDR3 region has 19 residues. Germline CDR1 reads PRHDT; CDR2 reads FYEKMQ (reference sequence). With 1 base clipped from V and 2 bases from J, the junction kept 17 bases outside the gene matches. Naive CD8 isolation took CD45RO-negative cells positively selected for CCR7 and excluded terminally differentiated effector memory CD45RA+ cells. Healthy HIV-negative adults without recent acute infections or vaccinations served as donors.

The chain joins TRBV13 to TRBJ2-7; TRBD2 agrees at 7 bases. The TCR originated in a man aged 18 to 29 in good health. Material for sequencing was naive CD8+ T cells sorted from blood. CDR3 protein: CASSLEGLAEGQGPYEQYF. For the CDR3, the DNA is TGTGCCAGCAGCTTAGAGGGGCTAGCGGAGGGCCAGGGACCCTACGAGCAGTACTTC.